One and the same sample provided the 32 T cell receptor beta chains below, sequenced in a study of blood T cells in healthy people across ages. It was with a sample-barcoded 5' primer and a J-beta primer mix that a second PCR of roughly 7 to 11 cycles was run. TCRdb itself ran the 5' RACE reads through MiXCR, one entry per CDR3 protein. The sample holds around 820,000 distinct CDR3 sequences; 20% to 25% are singletons and the top ten take more than 3%. Separately, the same data were catalogued under a study of T cells of mothers and their children.

The source material was blood. These TCRs come from a boy younger than 18 in good health.

The CDR3 sequence: CSASPPPPRADSYEQYF. In DNA, the CDR3 is TGCAGTGCTAGTCCCCCCCCACCCCGGGCTGACTCCTACGAGCAGTACTTC. The gene calls are TRBV20-1 and TRBJ2-7, with no clear D. The CDR3 loop spans 17 amino acids. In germline, CDR1 is DFQATT, CDR2 SNEGSKA (reference sequence). Trimming removed 3 bases at V and 0 bases at J, with 21 bases between.

There are a few counts of this clonotype. J is TRBJ2-6 and V is TRBV7-2; D is possibly TRBD2 (5 bases). In germline, CDR1 is SGHTA, CDR2 FQGNSA. The CDR3 is made up of 15 amino acids. The V end was cut by 5 bases, the J end by 4 bases, with 12 bases between. CDR3 protein: CASSPFGGGANVLTF. The DNA for the CDR3 is TGTGCCAGCAGCCCGTTTGGCGGGGGGGCCAACGTCCTGACTTTC.

The genes are TRBV28 and TRBJ1-2, with D uncertain. CDR3 length equals 13 residues. CDR1 MDHEN and CDR2 SYDVKM come from the germline V gene. V was trimmed by 5 bases and J by 1 base, leaving 8 bases between them. The DNA of the CDR3 is TGTGCCAGCAGTCCAAGGTATAACTATGGCTACACCTTC. Protein: CASSPRYNYGYTF.

Comment on this clonotype: The junction departs from germline at one end; a sequencing error may be responsible. This chain links TRBV5-1 with TRBJ1-1; tentative D call: TRBD1 (5 bases). The CDR3 runs to 14 residues. Germline CDR1 and CDR2: SGHRS and YFSETQ. This CDR3 reads CASAPQASNTKAFF. CDR3 sequence (DNA): TGCGCCAGCGCACCACAGGCCTCGAACACTAAAGCTTTCTTT.

The rearrangement uses TRBV6-5 and TRBJ1-1, with a tentative D call TRBD1 (5 bases). Germline V gene data show CDR1 as MNHEY and CDR2 as SVGAGI. Between the trimmed V and J ends, which lost 2 bases and 3 bases, there was a span of 10 bases. The CDR3 extends over 14 amino acids. DNA for the CDR3: TGTGCCAGCAGTTACGGGGCTGGGGACACTGAAGCTTTCTTT. This sequence encodes CASSYGAGDTEAFF.

This clonotype was recorded a few times. This chain joins TRBV7-9 and TRBJ2-5; tentatively, D is TRBD2 (6 bases). The CDR3 extends over 15 amino acids. Germline CDR1 SEHNR, CDR2 FQNEAQ (reference sequence). With 5 bases removed from V and 5 bases from J, the gap between germline ends came to 18 bases. DNA of the CDR3: TGTGCCAGCAGCGTCGGGACGGCGGAGGGTGAGACCCAGTACTTC. Protein product: CASSVGTAEGETQYF.

The chain couples TRBV4-2 to TRBJ1-4; 8 positions agree with TRBD1. The CDR3 consists of 16 residues. V was pared by 2 bases and J by 3 bases, with 5 bases of the junction left unmatched. The V gene's germline CDR1 is LGHNA and CDR2 YNFKEQ. CDR3 sequence (DNA): TGTGCCAGCAGCCAAACTCTACAGGGGGCTAATGAAAAACTGTTTTTT. It encodes CASSQTLQGANEKLFF.

V usage is TRBV19 and J usage is TRBJ2-5, with D hard to call. The end of the DNA is better explained by TRBJ2-7, so the J call may be wrong. CDR1 LNHDA and CDR2 SQIVND come from the germline V gene (reference sequence). This CDR3 is 15 amino acids long. The CDR3 spells CASSIGLGSNGEQYF. Written as DNA, the CDR3 is TGTGCCAGTAGTATAGGTCTGGGGTCCAACGGCGAGCAGTACTTC.

This clonotype was counted a few times. CDR3 DNA: TGTGCCAGCAGGCACAGCGGGGAGACCCAGTACTTC. Translated, it gives CASRHSGETQYF. This sequence joins TRBV6-5 and TRBJ2-5; weak D call: TRBD2 (6 bases). CDR3 length equals 12 residues. The ends were cut back, 6 bases at V and 5 bases at J, with 10 bases in the middle. Germline values: CDR1 MNHEY, CDR2 SVGAGI.

This clonotype was recorded a few times. The chain employs TRBV10-3 and TRBJ2-3; D call uncertain. V was cut by 2 bases and J by 1 base, with 13 bases left in between. This CDR3 is 16 amino acids long. From germline, CDR1 is ENHRY and CDR2 SYGVKD. In DNA, the CDR3 is TGTGCCATCAGTGAGGCGGACCGTACTGGCACAGATACGCAGTATTTT. It is translated as CAISEADRTGTDTQYF.

This chain links TRBV25-1 with TRBJ2-3, with TRBD1 matching 8 bases. J was trimmed by 0 bases and V by 4 bases; bases with no gene match: 3. The CDR3 totals 15 residues. Germline assignment: CDR1 MGHDK and CDR2 SYGVNS. CDR3 DNA sequence: TGTGCCAGCAGTGCAAACAGGGGGAGCACAGATACGCAGTATTTT. This gives the protein CASSANRGSTDTQYF.

The rearrangement joins TRBV28 to TRBJ1-1; no definite D call. CDR3 size: 17 residues. V was cut by 5 bases and J by 1 base, with 20 bases left in between. Germline lookup yields CDR1 MDHEN and CDR2 SYDVKM. The DNA for the CDR3 is TGTGCCAGCAGTCCCTCGGTTTCCCTTAGCTCGAACACTGAAGCTTTCTTT. Translating gives CASSPSVSLSSNTEAFF.

The chain joins TRBV27 to TRBJ2-5; 8 nucleotides align to TRBD2. The J call may be wrong; the DNA end is better matched by TRBJ2-1. Per the germline V gene, CDR1 is MNHEY and CDR2 is SMNVEV (reference sequence). The CDR3 is made up of 15 amino acids. CDR3 coding DNA: TGTGCCAGCAGCCGGGGGGGGACTAGCTACAATGAGCAGTTCTTC. The encoded protein is CASSRGGTSYNEQFF.

This clonotype was recorded a few times. V and J are TRBV28 and TRBJ2-7, with D possibly matching TRBD1 (7 bases). Trimming stripped 3 bases from V and 4 bases from J, with 25 bases between. The CDR3 covers 18 residues. Germline-derived CDR1 and CDR2 are MDHEN and SYDVKM. This CDR3 is CASSFRRGLQRLPYEQYF. The CDR3 DNA is TGTGCCAGCAGTTTTCGGAGGGGGCTCCAACGTTTGCCTTACGAGCAGTACTTC.

This clonotype occurred once. V and J are TRBV5-1 and TRBJ1-4; TRBD1 is a possible D gene (5 bases). Germline-derived CDR1 and CDR2 are SGHRS and YFSETQ. CDR3 length: 15 amino acids. Trimming removed 4 bases from V and 6 bases from J, with 16 bases in between. In DNA form, the CDR3 reads TGCGCCAGCAGCCCGACCGGGACCTTGGATGAAAAACTGTTTTTT. Encoded protein: CASSPTGTLDEKLFF. The full variable domain, its missing parts supplied by reference TRBV5-1 and TRBJ1-4, is KAGVTQTPRYLIKTRGQQVTLSCSPISGHRSVSWYQQTPGQGLQFLFEYFSETQRNKGNFPGRFSGRQFSNSRSEMNVSTLELGDSALYLCASSPTGTLDEKLFFGSGTQLSVL.

As for this clonotype: One junction end does not reproduce the germline sequence, and a read error may be involved. The CDR3, as DNA: TGTGCCAGCAGTCCCGGAGTGTTTAGCACAGATACGCGGTATTTT. Residues: CASSPGVFSTDTRYF. The chain links TRBV28 to TRBJ2-3; D remains ambiguous. Germline V gene sequence: CDR1 MDHEN, CDR2 SYDVKM. CDR3 size: 15 residues.

This clonotype was counted only a few times. V usage is TRBV24-1 and J usage is TRBJ2-5; D is uncertain. CDR1 is KGHDR and CDR2 is SFDVKD in the germline V gene. This CDR3 comprises 11 residues. V lost 4 bases to trimming and J lost 5 bases, with 4 bases between them. The CDR3 DNA sequence: TGTGCCACCAGTGAATCGGAGACCCAGTACTTC. This encodes CATSESETQYF.

The chain recombines TRBV27 with TRBJ2-5, with D tentatively TRBD1 (6 bases). CDR1 is MNHEY and CDR2 is SMNVEV in the germline V gene (reference sequence). V lost 4 bases and J lost 7, with 16 bases in between. This CDR3 is 14 amino acids long. The CDR3 sequence is CASSSRGPRGTQYF. DNA of the CDR3: TGTGCCAGCAGTTCCAGGGGACCAAGGGGGACCCAGTACTTC.

The gene calls are TRBV28 and TRBJ2-1, with D perhaps TRBD1 or TRBD2 (5 bases each). Trimming pared 2 bases from V and 0 bases from J, leaving 14 bases between. This CDR3 has 17 residues. CDR1 and CDR2 from the germline V gene are MDHEN and SYDVKM. This CDR3 is CASSLPTAGSSYNEQFF. Here the CDR3 DNA reads TGTGCCAGCAGTTTACCTACGGCAGGGAGCTCCTACAATGAGCAGTTCTTC.

The CDR3 sequence is CASSTGQLNTEAFF. The CDR3 nucleotides are TGTGCCAGCAGTACCGGACAGTTGAACACTGAAGCTTTCTTT. This chain links TRBV7-3 with TRBJ1-1; weak D call: TRBD1 (6 bases). Per the germline V gene, CDR1 is SGHTA and CDR2 is FQGTGA. This CDR3 region has 14 residues. Deletions cut 6 bases from V and 0 bases from J, with 11 bases between.

This clonotype has just a few counts. The chain links TRBV29-1 to TRBJ2-2; D is perhaps TRBD2 (7 bases). Trimming took off 4 bases at V and 17 bases at J, with 26 bases between the two ends. This CDR3 has 14 residues. Germline CDR1 and CDR2: SQVTM and ANQGSEA. The CDR3 protein is CSVGLRANTGGLFF. The DNA for the CDR3 is TGCAGCGTTGGGCTGCGCGCGAACACCGGGGGGCTATTTTTT.

V usage is TRBV21-1 and J usage is TRBJ2-5; the table's D call TRBD2 went unverified against the DNA. The J call is uncertain, as TRBJ2-7 better fits the DNA end. TRBV21-1 is deemed a pseudogene. The CDR3 is 15 amino acids. The CDR3 spells CASSTLGGGRCEQYF. The CDR3 DNA sequence: TGTGCCAGCAGCACCCTCGGGGGAGGGCGGTGCGAGCAGTACTTC.

DNA of the CDR3: TGCAGTGCTAGAACAGGGGTAAATATGCATGGCTACACCTTC. The encoded protein is CSARTGVNMHGYTF. This chain joins TRBV20-1 and TRBJ1-2, with 7 bases aligning to TRBD1. CDR1 and CDR2 from the germline V gene are DFQATT and SNEGSKA (reference sequence). The CDR3 runs 14 residues. J gave up 6 bases and V 2 bases, and 9 bases lay outside the gene matches.

There are a few counts of this clonotype. The chain recombines TRBV5-5 with TRBJ2-7; unclear D gene. CDR1 is SGHKS, CDR2 YYEKEE, per germline (reference sequence). The CDR3 has 12 residues. Trimming left V 3 bases short and J 2 bases short, with 6 bases between. As DNA, the CDR3 is TGTGCCAGCAGCTCCATAACCTACGAGCAGTACTTC. This codes for CASSSITYEQYF.

This clonotype has only a few counts. J is TRBJ2-5 and V is TRBV15; TRBD2 agrees at 9 bases. Unmatched junction bases numbered 2, after V lost 4 bases and J lost 2 bases. The germline CDR1 and CDR2 sequences are LNHNV and YYDKDF (reference sequence). This CDR3 has 14 residues. The CDR3 bases are TGTGCCACCAGCACCCTAGCGGGGCAAGAGACCCAGTACTTC. It codes for CATSTLAGQETQYF.

This rearrangement joins TRBV2 to TRBJ2-5; possibly TRBD2 for D (7 bases). Germline-derived CDR1 and CDR2 are SNHLY and FYNNEI. There are 15 residues in the CDR3. V shed 6 bases and J shed 2 bases, with 16 bases lying between them. The CDR3 is CASRKGDYLQETQYF. In nucleotides, the CDR3 is TGTGCCAGCAGGAAGGGGGACTATCTTCAAGAGACCCAGTACTTC.

The V call is TRBV28, the J call TRBJ2-3; D call uncertain. The CDR3 totals 13 residues. V was cut by 7 bases and J by 1 base, with 9 bases left in between. Germline CDR1 reads MDHEN; CDR2 reads SYDVKM. The CDR3 loop reads CASTETRTDTQYF. The CDR3 DNA reads TGTGCCAGCACCGAGACCCGCACAGATACGCAGTATTTT.

The chain combines TRBV29-1 with TRBJ2-7; D remains unclear. The end of the DNA aligns better with TRBJ2-1, so the J call may be wrong. The germline V gene has CDR1 SQVTM and CDR2 ANQGSEA. This CDR3 has 12 amino acids. DNA for the CDR3: TGCAGCGCCTGGTCTCGCGGTAATGAGCAGTTCTTC. This encodes CSAWSRGNEQFF.

This clonotype occurred a few times. This chain connects TRBV28 to TRBJ1-1; D is unresolved. V was trimmed by 3 bases and J by 2 bases, leaving 31 bases between them. Per the germline V gene, CDR1 is MDHEN and CDR2 is SYDVKM. This CDR3 is built from 21 residues. DNA for the CDR3: TGTGCCAGCAGTTTTCCCTCCCAACCGGACGCCTGGCCCCAATTAAACACTGAAGCTTTCTTT. It yields the protein CASSFPSQPDAWPQLNTEAFF.

This clonotype has just a few counts. Mismatch with germline at one junction end may stem from a read error. The V and J genes are TRBV6-6 and TRBJ1-3; 7 bases are a match to TRBD1. The CDR3 runs 14 residues. Per germline, CDR1 MNHNY and CDR2 SVGAGI (reference sequence). CDR3 sequence: CASSRQGTGSTIYF. The CDR3 DNA follows: TGTGCCAGCAGCCGACAGGGCACTGGAAGCACCATATATTTT.

This chain uses TRBV11-2 with TRBJ2-5, with 7 positions matching TRBD1. V dropped 4 bases and J dropped 2; count of bases not matched to a gene: 7. The CDR3 length is 15 residues. Germline V gene sequence: CDR1 SGHAT, CDR2 FQNNGV. The CDR3 region has the DNA TGTGCCAGCAGCTGGGGACAGTTTAAACAAGAGACCCAGTACTTC. Amino acids: CASSWGQFKQETQYF.

The chain recombines TRBV20-1 with TRBJ1-5; the D gene is possibly TRBD1 (6 bases). The length of the CDR3 is 14 residues. CDR1 is DFQATT and CDR2 is SNEGSKA in the germline V gene (reference sequence). The V gene lost 6 bases and the J gene lost 7 bases, with 19 bases spanning the gap. CDR3 sequence: CSAKSDSSLQPQHF. In DNA form, the CDR3 reads TGCAGTGCAAAGTCGGACAGCTCCCTCCAGCCCCAGCATTTT.